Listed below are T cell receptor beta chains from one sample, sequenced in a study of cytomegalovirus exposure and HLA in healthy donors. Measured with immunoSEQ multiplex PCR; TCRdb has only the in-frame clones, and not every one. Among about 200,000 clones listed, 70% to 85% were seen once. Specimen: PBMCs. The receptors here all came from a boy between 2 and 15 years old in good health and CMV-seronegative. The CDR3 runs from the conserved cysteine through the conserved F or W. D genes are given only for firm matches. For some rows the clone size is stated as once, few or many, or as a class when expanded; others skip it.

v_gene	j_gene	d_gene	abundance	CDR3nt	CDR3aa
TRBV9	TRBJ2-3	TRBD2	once	TGTGCCAGCAGCGTAGGGGGACTAGCGGGGGCAGGTACGCAGTATTTT	CASSVGGLAGAGTQYF
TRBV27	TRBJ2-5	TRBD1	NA	TGTGCCAGCAGGAGCTACCTCCGGGACAGGGTGGGGACCCAGTACTTC	CASRSYLRDRVGTQYF
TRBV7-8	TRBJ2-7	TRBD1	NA	TGTGCCAGCAGCTTAGGGCCCGGGACAGGGGTCTACGAGCAGTACTTC	CASSLGPGTGVYEQYF
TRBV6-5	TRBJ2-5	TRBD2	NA	TGTGCCGCCAGACCTAGCGGGGGGGAGACCCAGTACTTC	CAARPSGGETQYF
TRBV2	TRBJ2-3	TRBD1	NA	TGTGCCAGCAGCCGGGACAGGCCCAGCACAGATACGCAGTATTTT	CASSRDRPSTDTQYF
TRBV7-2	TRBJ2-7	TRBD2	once	TGTGCCAGCAGCTCTAGCGGGGGGCCCTACGAGCAGTACTTC	CASSSSGGPYEQYF
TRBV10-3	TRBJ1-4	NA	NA	TGTGCCATCAGTGAGTCGCAGTCAACTAATGAAAAACTGTTTTTT	CAISESQSTNEKLFF
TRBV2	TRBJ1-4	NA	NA	TGTGCCAGCAGTGCTTGGAGAAAACTGTTTTTT	CASSAWRKLFF
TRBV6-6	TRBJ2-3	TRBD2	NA	TGTGCCAGCCGGGAGGCTAGCACAGATACGCAGTATTTT	CASREASTDTQYF
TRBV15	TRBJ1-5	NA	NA	TGTGCCACCAGCAGAGATCTGAGGCAACCCCAGCATTTT	CATSRDLRQPQHF
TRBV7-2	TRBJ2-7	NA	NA	TGTGCCAGCAGCCTAGGCATCGCGGACACGAAACCTTACGAGCAGTACTTC	CASSLGIADTKPYEQYF
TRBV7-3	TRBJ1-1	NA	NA	TGTGCCAGCAGCTTAATCAGAAACACTGAAGCTTTCTTT	CASSLIRNTEAFF
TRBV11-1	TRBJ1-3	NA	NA	TGTGCCAGCAGCTATTTCGGGATTGGAAACACCATATATTTT	CASSYFGIGNTIYF
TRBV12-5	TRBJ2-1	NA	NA	TGTGCTAGTGGTTCGCGCTTAGGGGGCAATGAGCAGTTCTTC	CASGSRLGGNEQFF
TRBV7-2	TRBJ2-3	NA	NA	TGTGCCAGCAGCGGAAGGGGCCGCTTAAGCACAGATACGCAGTATTTT	CASSGRGRLSTDTQYF
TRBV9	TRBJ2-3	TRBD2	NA	TGTGCCAGCAGCGTAGCCGGGGGGGAGGAAGATACGCAGTATTTT	CASSVAGGEEDTQYF
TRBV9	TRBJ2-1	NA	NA	TGTGCCAGCAGCCCGAGGTCCACCGGTGGTAATGAGCAGTTCTTC	CASSPRSTGGNEQFF
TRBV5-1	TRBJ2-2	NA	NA	TGCGCCAGCAGCTTGTCTAACCCTTGGTATATGACCGGGGAGCTGTTTTTT	CASSLSNPWYMTGELFF
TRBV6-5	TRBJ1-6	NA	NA	TGTGCCAGCAGTTACTCGGAGAATATTGGTTCACCCCTCCACTTT	CASSYSENIGSPLHF
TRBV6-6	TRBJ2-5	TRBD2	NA	TGTGCCAGCAGTTCCCATGGACTAGCGGGGGGTCCCCCGGACTTC	CASSSHGLAGGPPDF
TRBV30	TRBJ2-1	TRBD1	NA	TGTGCCTCCGGACAGGGGGCGCTCAATGAGCAGTTCTTC	CASGQGALNEQFF
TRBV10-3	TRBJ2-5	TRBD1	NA	TGTGCCATCAGCGATGGCCAGGGGGAGCAGACCCAGTACTTC	CAISDGQGEQTQYF
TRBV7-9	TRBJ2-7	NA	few	TGTGCCAGCAGCCTATCCTACGAGCAGTACTTC	CASSLSYEQYF
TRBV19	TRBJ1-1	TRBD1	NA	TGTGCCAGTATTAATCTTACAGGGGGCGCGGGCACTGAAGCTTTCTTT	CASINLTGGAGTEAFF
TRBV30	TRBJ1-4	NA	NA	TGTGCCTGGAGTGTACAGGGCGGGGGTGAAAAACTGTTTTTT	CAWSVQGGGEKLFF
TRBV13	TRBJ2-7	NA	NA	TGTGCCAGCAGCACTCGTAAGGGACTTCCCTACGAGCAGTACTTC	CASSTRKGLPYEQYF
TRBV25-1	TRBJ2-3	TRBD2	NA	TGTGCCAGCAGTGCCCGTAGCGGGCCTTGGCGAGATACGCAGTATTTT	CASSARSGPWRDTQYF